This TCR beta chain is from a study of blood T cells in healthy people across ages. Study-wide findings and caveats: Roughly linearly, TCR beta diversity per million T cells fell as age increased.

This clonotype was detected ten times or more. Its antigen is as yet unknown. No fewer than 5.5 micrograms of total RNA were isolated from every sample. The authors ran a second PCR of roughly 6 to 12 cycles using a sample-barcoded 5' primer and a J-beta primer mix. Each CDR3 protein gets one entry after TCRdb re-called the 5' RACE reads with MiXCR. The sample holds about 1.6 million distinct CDR3 sequences, about 35% seen once. CDR1 is DFQATT, CDR2 SNEGSKA, per germline (reference sequence). The CDR3 is made up of 14 amino acids. Trimming removed 2 bases from V and 6 bases from J, with 15 bases in between.

The TCR originated in a woman in her twenties or thirties in good health. Sample: blood. The genes are TRBV20-1 and TRBJ2-3, with a possible D match to TRBD2 (6 bases). The CDR3: CSARFAGTGDTQYF. The CDR3, as DNA: TGCAGTGCTAGATTCGCGGGGACCGGGGATACGCAGTATTTT.